Listed below are T cell receptor beta chains from one sample, sequenced in a study of blood T cell repertoires in COVID-19. Only in-frame clones appear in the TCRdb table, and some are missing; sequencing was by immunoSEQ multiplex PCR. The sample carries about 310,000 clones, roughly 86% recorded once. Specimen: PBMCs or T cells enriched from blood (not recorded which). Receptors were obtained from a woman in her thirties who had recovered from COVID-19. The CDR3 runs from the conserved cysteine through the conserved F or W. D genes are given only for firm matches. Not all rows give a size; the values are once, few, many and, for expanded clones, a class.

d_call: NA; j_call: TRBJ2-7; v_call: TRBV5-1; clone_size: NA; cdr3_aa: CASSSKPGLRQFEQYF; cdr3_nt: TGCGCCAGCAGCTCTAAACCGGGACTCCGTCAATTCGAGCAGTACTTC
d_call: NA; j_call: TRBJ1-2; v_call: TRBV6-2/TRBV6-3; clone_size: NA; cdr3_aa: CASSYEANYGYTF; cdr3_nt: TGTGCCAGCAGTTACGAAGCAAACTATGGCTACACCTTC
d_call: TRBD2; j_call: TRBJ2-3; v_call: TRBV18; clone_size: NA; cdr3_aa: CASSPRALAGGFDTQYF; cdr3_nt: TGTGCCAGCTCACCACGCGCACTAGCGGGAGGATTTGATACGCAGTATTTT
d_call: TRBD1; j_call: TRBJ1-6; v_call: TRBV6-5; clone_size: NA; cdr3_aa: CATRNRGNNSPLHF; cdr3_nt: TGTGCCACCCGAAACAGGGGGAATAATTCACCCCTCCACTTT
d_call: NA; j_call: TRBJ2-2; v_call: TRBV7-6; clone_size: NA; cdr3_aa: CASSLEGAAGELFF; cdr3_nt: TGTGCCAGCAGCTTGGAGGGGGCGGCCGGGGAGCTGTTTTTT
d_call: NA; j_call: TRBJ1-1; v_call: TRBV18; clone_size: NA; cdr3_aa: CASSQRQNSEAFF; cdr3_nt: TGTGCCAGCTCACAGAGACAGAACTCTGAAGCTTTCTTT
d_call: NA; j_call: TRBJ1-1; v_call: TRBV14; clone_size: NA; cdr3_aa: CASSQVAGQLEAFF; cdr3_nt: TGTGCCAGCAGCCAAGTGGCAGGTCAGCTTGAAGCTTTCTTT
d_call: NA; j_call: TRBJ2-5; v_call: TRBV7-9; clone_size: NA; cdr3_aa: CVVKPQETQYF; cdr3_nt: TGTGTCGTAAAGCCCCAAGAGACCCAGTACTTC
d_call: NA; j_call: TRBJ1-5; v_call: TRBV30; clone_size: once; cdr3_aa: CAWREDLNRKGNQPQHF; cdr3_nt: TGTGCCTGGAGAGAAGACCTAAACAGGAAAGGCAATCAGCCCCAGCATTTT
d_call: NA; j_call: TRBJ2-2; v_call: TRBV5-6; clone_size: once; cdr3_aa: CASSFGTGIAGELFF; cdr3_nt: TGTGCCAGCAGCTTCGGCACAGGCATCGCCGGGGAGCTGTTTTTT
d_call: NA; j_call: TRBJ2-3; v_call: TRBV28; clone_size: NA; cdr3_aa: CASSHTDTQYF; cdr3_nt: TGTGCCAGCAGCCACACAGATACGCAGTATTTT
d_call: NA; j_call: TRBJ2-7; v_call: TRBV11-1; clone_size: NA; cdr3_aa: CASSFEGAYEQYF; cdr3_nt: TGTGCCAGCAGCTTTGAAGGGGCCTACGAGCAGTACTTC
d_call: TRBD1; j_call: TRBJ2-5; v_call: TRBV11-3; clone_size: NA; cdr3_aa: CASSLGGQGETQYF; cdr3_nt: TGTGCCAGCAGCTTAGGGGGCCAGGGGGAAACCCAGTACTTC
d_call: TRBD1; j_call: TRBJ1-2; v_call: TRBV5-6; clone_size: NA; cdr3_aa: CASSLDRVGNYGYTF; cdr3_nt: TGTGCCAGCAGCCTGGACAGGGTTGGTAACTATGGCTACACCTTC
d_call: NA; j_call: TRBJ2-7; v_call: TRBV20-1; clone_size: NA; cdr3_aa: CSASRGYEQYF; cdr3_nt: TGCAGTGCTAGTCGGGGCTACGAGCAGTACTTC
d_call: NA; j_call: TRBJ1-1; v_call: TRBV27; clone_size: NA; cdr3_aa: CASSLWQGSTEAFF; cdr3_nt: TGTGCCAGCAGTTTATGGCAGGGATCCACTGAAGCTTTCTTT
d_call: TRBD1; j_call: TRBJ1-5; v_call: TRBV6-5; clone_size: NA; cdr3_aa: CASSYSWDRGQPQHF; cdr3_nt: TGTGCCAGCAGTTACTCTTGGGACAGGGGCCAGCCCCAGCATTTT
d_call: NA; j_call: TRBJ1-1; v_call: TRBV6-5; clone_size: NA; cdr3_aa: CASSPWEGTEAFF; cdr3_nt: TGTGCCAGCAGTCCCTGGGAGGGCACTGAAGCTTTCTTT
d_call: NA; j_call: TRBJ1-4; v_call: TRBV18; clone_size: NA; cdr3_aa: CASSPLMAETNEKLFF; cdr3_nt: TGTGCCAGCTCACCATTGATGGCAGAAACTAATGAAAAACTGTTTTTT
d_call: TRBD2; j_call: TRBJ2-1; v_call: TRBV5-1; clone_size: NA; cdr3_aa: CASSATTSGRAYNEQFF; cdr3_nt: TGCGCCAGCAGCGCAACGACTAGCGGGAGAGCCTACAATGAGCAGTTCTTC
d_call: TRBD1; j_call: TRBJ1-6; v_call: TRBV6-5; clone_size: once; cdr3_aa: CASSYGTAYSPLHF; cdr3_nt: TGTGCCAGCAGTTACGGGACAGCCTATTCACCCCTCCACTTT
d_call: NA; j_call: TRBJ1-1; v_call: TRBV30; clone_size: NA; cdr3_aa: CAWSKTVSEAFF; cdr3_nt: TGTGCCTGGAGTAAAACAGTCTCTGAAGCTTTCTTT
d_call: TRBD1; j_call: TRBJ2-7; v_call: TRBV30; clone_size: few; cdr3_aa: CAWEWDRGNEQYF; cdr3_nt: TGTGCCTGGGAGTGGGACAGGGGCAACGAGCAGTACTTC
d_call: NA; j_call: TRBJ2-1; v_call: TRBV5-1; clone_size: NA; cdr3_aa: CASSLASAGNEQFF; cdr3_nt: TGCGCCAGCAGCTTAGCTAGCGCTGGGAATGAGCAGTTCTTC
d_call: TRBD2; j_call: TRBJ2-3; v_call: TRBV19; clone_size: NA; cdr3_aa: CASSSRTGLAGPDTQYF; cdr3_nt: TGTGCCAGTAGTTCCAGAACGGGACTAGCGGGACCAGATACGCAGTATTTT
d_call: NA; j_call: TRBJ1-6; v_call: TRBV27; clone_size: NA; cdr3_aa: CASSFLRNSPLHF; cdr3_nt: TGTGCCAGCAGTTTCCTAAGAAATTCACCCCTCCACTTT
d_call: NA; j_call: TRBJ2-1; v_call: TRBV15; clone_size: NA; cdr3_aa: CATSRDSASQFF; cdr3_nt: TGTGCCACCAGCAGAGATAGTGCTAGCCAGTTCTTC
d_call: TRBD2; j_call: TRBJ2-3; v_call: TRBV18; clone_size: NA; cdr3_aa: CASRTGTREVTQYF; cdr3_nt: TGTGCCAGCCGCACCGGGACTAGAGAGGTTACGCAGTATTTT
d_call: TRBD2; j_call: TRBJ2-2; v_call: TRBV15; clone_size: NA; cdr3_aa: CATSRDPTSGYTGELFF; cdr3_nt: TGTGCCACCAGCAGAGATCCCACTAGCGGGTACACCGGGGAGCTGTTTTTT
d_call: TRBD1; j_call: TRBJ1-5; v_call: TRBV28; clone_size: NA; cdr3_aa: CASSASGTGRLNQPQHF; cdr3_nt: TGTGCCAGCAGTGCCTCCGGGACAGGGCGCCTCAATCAGCCCCAGCATTTT
d_call: TRBD1; j_call: TRBJ1-5; v_call: TRBV4-1; clone_size: NA; cdr3_aa: CASSQGDRNSNQPQHF; cdr3_nt: TGCGCCAGCAGCCAAGGGGACAGGAATAGCAATCAGCCCCAGCATTTT
d_call: NA; j_call: TRBJ2-4; v_call: TRBV3-1/TRBV3-2; clone_size: NA; cdr3_aa: CASSQDLSYWADKNIQYF; cdr3_nt: TGTGCCAGCAGCCAAGATCTCTCTTACTGGGCCGACAAAAACATTCAGTACTTC
d_call: NA; j_call: TRBJ1-1; v_call: TRBV5-1; clone_size: NA; cdr3_aa: CASSPRDNLNTEAFF; cdr3_nt: TGCGCCAGCAGCCCCCGGGACAACCTAAACACTGAAGCTTTCTTT